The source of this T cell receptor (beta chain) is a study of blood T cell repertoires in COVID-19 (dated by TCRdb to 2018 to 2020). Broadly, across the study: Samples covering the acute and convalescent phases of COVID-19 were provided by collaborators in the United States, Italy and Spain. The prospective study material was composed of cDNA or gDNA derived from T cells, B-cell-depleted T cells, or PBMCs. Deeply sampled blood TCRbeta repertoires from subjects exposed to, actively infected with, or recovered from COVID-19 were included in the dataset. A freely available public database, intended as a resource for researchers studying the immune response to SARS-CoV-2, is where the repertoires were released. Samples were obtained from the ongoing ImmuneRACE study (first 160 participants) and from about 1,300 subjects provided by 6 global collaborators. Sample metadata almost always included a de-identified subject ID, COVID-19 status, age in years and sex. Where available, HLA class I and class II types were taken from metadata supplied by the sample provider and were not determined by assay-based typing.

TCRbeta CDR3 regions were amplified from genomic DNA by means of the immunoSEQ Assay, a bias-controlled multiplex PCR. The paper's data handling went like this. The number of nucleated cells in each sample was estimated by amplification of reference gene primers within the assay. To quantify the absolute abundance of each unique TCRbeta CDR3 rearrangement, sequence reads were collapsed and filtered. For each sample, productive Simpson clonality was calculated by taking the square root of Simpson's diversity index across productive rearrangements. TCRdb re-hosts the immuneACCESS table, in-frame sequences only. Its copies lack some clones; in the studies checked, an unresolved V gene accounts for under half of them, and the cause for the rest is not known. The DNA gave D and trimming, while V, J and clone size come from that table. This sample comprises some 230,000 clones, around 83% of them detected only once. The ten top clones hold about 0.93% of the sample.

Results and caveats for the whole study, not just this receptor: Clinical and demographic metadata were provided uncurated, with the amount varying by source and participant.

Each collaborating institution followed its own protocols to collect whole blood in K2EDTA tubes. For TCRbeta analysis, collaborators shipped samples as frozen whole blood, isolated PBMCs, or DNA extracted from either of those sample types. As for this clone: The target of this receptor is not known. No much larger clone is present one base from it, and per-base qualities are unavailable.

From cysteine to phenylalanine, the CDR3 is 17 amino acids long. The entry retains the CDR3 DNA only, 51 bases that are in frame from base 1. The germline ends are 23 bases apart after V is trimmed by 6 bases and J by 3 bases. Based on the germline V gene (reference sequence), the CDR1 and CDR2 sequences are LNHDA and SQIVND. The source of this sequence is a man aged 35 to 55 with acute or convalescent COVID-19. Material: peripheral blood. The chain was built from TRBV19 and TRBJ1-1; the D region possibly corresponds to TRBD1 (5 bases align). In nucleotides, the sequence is TGTGCCAGTAGCGACCCCCGTGAGGCCTGGGGGGACACTGAAGCTTTCTTT. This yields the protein CASSDPREAWGDTEAFF. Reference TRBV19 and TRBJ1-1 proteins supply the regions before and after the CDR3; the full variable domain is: DGGITQSPKYLFRKEGQNVTLSCEQNLNHDAMYWYRQDPGQGLRLIYYSQIVNDFQKGDIAEGYSVSREKKESFPLTVTSAQKNPTAFYLCASSDPREAWGDTEAFFGQGTRLTVV.